This record covers a single T cell receptor beta chain. Time point defined: blood from clinic visit 5 months post-surgery; TSC patient then seizure free. Pre-surgery treatment included at least one anti-epileptic drug. This record comes from a study of brain T cells in children with intractable seizures. The CDR3 extends over 14 amino acids. The germline CDR1 and CDR2 sequences are ENHRY and SYGVKD. Germline trimming cut 6 bases from V and 5 bases from J; bases unmatched to any gene: 6. Profiled with immunoSEQ multiplex PCR; TCRdb holds only in-frame clones, not every one. The sample holds around 340,000 clones, over 90% seen once.

This TCR was sampled from a boy in the first two years of life with tuberous sclerosis and intractable seizures. Here the sequenced sample was peripheral blood, taken 4 to 5 months after surgery. This chain links TRBV10-3 with TRBJ1-4; 7 bases line up with TRBD1. The CDR3 sequence: CAIRPQGQNEKLFF. DNA of the CDR3: TGTGCCATCAGGCCACAGGGGCAGAATGAAAAACTGTTTTTT.